What follows describes a single T cell receptor beta chain. The sample is drawn from a study of PD-L1 blockade in urothelial cancer. Study context: Blood was tested 3 weeks (second dose) and 6 weeks into treatment. Among blood samples, the median T cell count was 141,255.

Time point denoted: pretreatment peripheral blood. The V gene's germline CDR1 is MGHRA and CDR2 YSYEKL. The J segment lost 4 bases and the V segment lost 1 base, leaving 4 bases of the junction unmatched. The CDR3 covers 15 residues. Every PCR was spiked with synthetic TCR analog templates. Repertoires were generated with immunoSEQ multiplex PCR, while TCRdb's copy carries only in-frame clones and drops some. The sample consists of some 52,000 clones, about three quarters of them appearing once. The chain uses TRBV4-1 and TRBJ2-7, with 10 bases lining up with TRBD2. Source: PBMCs, taken around atezolizumab (anti-PD-L1) treatment. This TCR derives from an older man with urothelial cancer. The CDR3 DNA sequence: TGCGCCAGCAGCCAAGCAGCGGGAGGGGTATACGAGCAGTACTTC. Amino acids: CASSQAAGGVYEQYF.